The 22 T cell receptor beta chains below come from one sample, sequenced in a study of OX40 agonist ivuxolimab in advanced cancers. The method was immunoSEQ multiplex PCR; TCRdb's version includes in-frame clones alone and lacks a portion of them. Among 60,000 to 80,000 clones listed, about 81% were seen once. The source material was CD4+ or CD8+ T cells sorted from blood, sampled in a trial of the OX40 agonist ivuxolimab. Receptors were obtained from an adult with an advanced solid tumor such as melanoma, head and neck, liver or kidney cancer.

The chain has TRBV4-1 and TRBJ2-3, with 15 positions matching TRBD2. The germline V gene encodes CDR1 MGHRA and CDR2 YSYEKL. V trimming: 2 bases; J trimming: 3 bases; junction bases outside the gene matches: 3. The CDR3 consists of 17 residues. The CDR3 nucleotides are TGCGCCAGCAGCCAACGGACTAGCGGGGGGGTTACAGATACGCAGTATTTT. Its protein is CASSQRTSGGVTDTQYF.

The V call is TRBV7-9, the J call TRBJ1-1; 7 positions agree with TRBD1. V shed 0 bases, J shed 3 bases, and the junction held 4 bases outside the gene matches. CDR1 SEHNR and CDR2 FQNEAQ come from the germline V gene (reference sequence). The CDR3 extends over 15 amino acids. The DNA for the CDR3 is TGTGCCAGCAGCTTAGCTTTTGGGACAGACACTGAAGCTTTCTTT. Amino acids: CASSLAFGTDTEAFF.

The chain uses TRBV19 and TRBJ1-3; TRBD1 might be the D (5 bases). Germline values: CDR1 LNHDA, CDR2 SQIVND (reference sequence). Trimming pared 6 bases from V and 6 bases from J, leaving 18 bases between. The CDR3 loop spans 15 amino acids. CDR3 region: CASRVESGGANTIYF. CDR3 bases: TGTGCCAGTAGGGTGGAGTCCGGGGGAGCAAACACCATATATTTT.

The chain is built from TRBV11-1 and TRBJ2-5; D remains unclear. This CDR3 has 14 amino acids. Trimming cost V 2 bases and J 2 bases, with 9 bases left between them. Germline V gene lookup returns CDR1 SGHAT and CDR2 FQDESV (reference sequence). CDR3 nucleotides: TGTGCCAGCAGCTTACCCCCCCAGCAAGAGACCCAGTACTTC. Translating it yields CASSLPPQQETQYF.

The chain carries TRBV6-5 and TRBJ2-1; 8 nucleotides line up with TRBD1. Germline V lookup: CDR1 MNHEY, CDR2 SVGAGI. Unmatched junction bases numbered 6, after V lost 6 bases and J lost 2 bases. The CDR3 has 15 residues. CDR3 coding DNA: TGTGCCAGCAGCCGACAGGGGCCCACCTACAATGAGCAGTTCTTC. Translation: CASSRQGPTYNEQFF.

The chain carries TRBV29-1 and TRBJ2-5, with 11 bases that match TRBD2. Per the germline V gene, CDR1 is SQVTM and CDR2 is ANQGSEA. The length of the CDR3 is 13 residues. V lost 4 bases, J lost 5 bases, and 3 bases stayed unmatched. CDR3 in DNA: TGCAGCGTTGTAGCGGGAGGGCCGGAGACCCAGTACTTC. It yields the protein CSVVAGGPETQYF.

The rearrangement links TRBV7-9 to TRBJ2-1; unclear D gene. The CDR3 sequence is 13 residues long. CDR1 is SEHNR and CDR2 is FQNEAQ in the germline V gene (reference sequence). Trimming removed 2 bases from V and 5 bases from J, with 7 bases in between. CDR3 bases: TGTGCCAGCAGCTTATCATCCGACAATGAGCAGTTCTTC. Translating gives CASSLSSDNEQFF.

A single count supports this clone. The V gene is TRBV5-4, the J gene TRBJ2-3, with D perhaps matching TRBD1 (6 bases). Trimming cost V 4 bases and J 5 bases, with 14 bases left between them. In germline, CDR1 is SGHNT, CDR2 YYREEE (reference sequence). The CDR3 has 14 amino acids. CDR3 in amino acids: CASSLQGRGDTQYF. In DNA form, the CDR3 reads TGTGCCAGCAGCCTTCAGGGGAGAGGAGATACGCAGTATTTT.

The chain links TRBV28 to TRBJ2-5; 9 bases line up with TRBD2. The J call could be wrong; TRBJ2-7 is a better fit for the DNA end. Germline CDR1 reads MDHEN; CDR2 reads SYDVKM. The CDR3 sequence is 16 residues long. CDR3 bases: TGTGCCAGCAGTTCCCCTGTGGGTAGCGGGAGCCACGAGCAGTACTTC. As protein: CASSSPVGSGSHEQYF.

The genes are TRBV6-4 and TRBJ1-2; perhaps TRBD1 as D (5 bases). This CDR3 spans 12 amino acids. The V end lost 8 bases, the J end lost 5 bases, and 12 bases lay between the germline ends. From germline, CDR1 is MRHNA and CDR2 SNTAGT. The CDR3 region is CASVAREYGYTF. The CDR3 DNA reads as TGTGCCAGCGTTGCCAGGGAGTATGGCTACACCTTC.

This chain uses TRBV2 with TRBJ2-3, with 11 bases lining up with TRBD2. CDR3 length: 17 residues. Trimming cost V 4 bases and J 3 bases; bases outside gene matches: 9. Germline V gene data show CDR1 as SNHLY and CDR2 as FYNNEI. Here the CDR3 DNA reads TGTGCCAGCAGTGGTCCGGGGACTAGCGGCGGGACAGATACGCAGTATTTT. Its translation: CASSGPGTSGGTDTQYF.

The V and J genes are TRBV27 and TRBJ2-1; either TRBD1 or TRBD2 may supply D (5 bases each). This CDR3 comprises 20 residues. The V gene's germline CDR1 is MNHEY and CDR2 SMNVEV (reference sequence). The V end was cut by 8 bases, the J end by 0 bases, with 29 bases between. CDR3 region: CASFGTGPSRPISSYNEQFF. For the CDR3, the DNA is TGTGCCAGCTTTGGTACGGGGCCTAGCCGTCCGATTAGCTCCTACAATGAGCAGTTCTTC.

The chain combines TRBV19 with TRBJ1-5; possible D gene TRBD1, 5 bases. The CDR3 extends over 15 amino acids. V was cut by 3 bases and J by 0 bases, with 9 bases left in between. Germline V CDR1 and CDR2: LNHDA, SQIVND (reference sequence). The CDR3 bases are TGTGCCAGTAGTATTGTAGGGGCTAGCAATCAGCCCCAGCATTTT. This gives the protein CASSIVGASNQPQHF.

V is TRBV10-3 and J is TRBJ1-6; D may be TRBD1 (5 bases). Germline-derived CDR1 and CDR2 are ENHRY and SYGVKD. The V and J ends lost 6 bases and 5 bases respectively, with 11 bases between them. The CDR3 is 14 amino acids. The CDR3 here is CAIRDNGNNSPLHF. CDR3 sequence (DNA): TGTGCCATCAGGGACAATGGGAATAATTCACCCCTCCACTTT.

The chain joins TRBV11-3 to TRBJ2-7, with 7 bases aligning to TRBD1. The V segment lost 5 bases and the J segment 0 bases; nucleotides outside the gene matches: 10. CDR1 and CDR2 from the germline V gene are SGHNT and YENEEA. The CDR3 is 16 amino acids. In nucleotides, the CDR3 is TGTGCCAGCAGCCGACGGGACAGAGATCTCTCCTACGAGCAGTACTTC. This codes for CASSRRDRDLSYEQYF.

The rearrangement joins TRBV5-1 to TRBJ1-1; unclear D gene. From germline, CDR1 is SGHRS and CDR2 YFSETQ. This CDR3 is 13 amino acids long. V lost 7 bases, J lost 1 base, and 11 bases lay in between. The CDR3 sequence is CASRQDPNTEAFF. CDR3 coding DNA: TGCGCCAGCCGCCAGGACCCGAACACTGAAGCTTTCTTT.

The chain combines TRBV6-6 with TRBJ1-2; TRBD1 aligns across 7 bases. CDR3 size: 15 residues. Germline V gives CDR1 MNHNY, CDR2 SVGAGI (reference sequence). J gave up 14 bases and V 5 bases, and 20 bases lay outside the gene matches. Here the CDR3 DNA reads TGTGCCAGCAGTCCCGGGGGCAGACAGGGACTACCTTCTACCTTC. Residues: CASSPGGRQGLPSTF.

Only a few counts were recorded for this clone. An end of the junction does not agree with germline; a read error may underlie this. V and J are TRBV11-2 and TRBJ2-7, with a tentative D call TRBD1 (5 bases). Germline CDR1 is SGHAT and CDR2 is FQNNGV. This CDR3 is 15 amino acids long. The CDR3 DNA is TGCGCCAGCAGCCAAGCAACAGGTGGGGCCTACGAGCAGTACTTC. It encodes CASSQATGGAYEQYF.

The chain links TRBV2 to TRBJ2-7, with D maybe TRBD1 (5 bases). This CDR3 region has 15 residues. The ends were cut back, 1 base at V and 1 base at J, with 11 bases in the middle. Germline CDR1 and CDR2: SNHLY and FYNNEI. The CDR3 DNA is TGTGCCAGCAGTGAAGATCTCCAGGGTTCCTACGAGCAGTACTTC. Translating gives CASSEDLQGSYEQYF.

The gene calls are TRBV10-1 and TRBJ2-2; unclear D gene. Looked up from germline, CDR1 is WNHNN and CDR2 is SYGVQD (reference sequence). Deletions cut 0 bases from V and 4 bases from J, with 9 bases between. CDR3 length equals 15 residues. The CDR3 is CASSESARFTGELFF. The CDR3 DNA is TGCGCCAGCAGTGAGTCGGCGAGGTTCACCGGGGAGCTGTTTTTT.

V is TRBV5-1 and J is TRBJ2-2; no definite D call. The CDR3 contains 14 residues. V was trimmed by 0 bases and J by 6 bases, leaving 9 bases between them. Germline CDR1 reads SGHRS; CDR2 reads YFSETQ. CDR3 sequence: CASSLAPIPGELFF. In nucleotides, the CDR3 is TGCGCCAGCAGCTTGGCGCCTATCCCCGGGGAGCTGTTTTTT.

V gene TRBV18 combines with J gene TRBJ2-1, with D maybe TRBD1 (6 bases). The CDR3 covers 15 residues. Trimming stripped 4 bases from V and 0 bases from J, with 10 bases between. The germline V gene has CDR1 KGHSH and CDR2 LQKENI. CDR3: CASSLQGYSYNEQFF. The DNA for the CDR3 is TGTGCCAGCTCACTACAGGGATACTCCTACAATGAGCAGTTCTTC.